These 15 T cell receptor beta chains share one sample of origin, sequenced in a study of blood T cell repertoires in COVID-19. Sequencing was performed with immunoSEQ multiplex PCR; in TCRdb, only in-frame clones are kept and a portion is missing. There are over 95,000 clones in the sample; 84% occur only once, and roughly 2% lies in the top ten. The material sequenced was peripheral blood. These receptors were obtained from a man in his 70s with active or convalescent COVID-19.

In DNA form, the CDR3 reads TGTGCCTGGAGTCCCCTCGGAAACACCATATATTTT. Translating it yields CAWSPLGNTIYF. V is TRBV30 and J is TRBJ1-3, with D unclear. The ends were cut back, 2 bases at V and 4 bases at J, with 6 bases in the middle. The CDR3 loop spans 12 amino acids. Germline loops: CDR1 GTSNPN, CDR2 SVGIG (reference sequence).

The rearrangement uses TRBV5-1 and TRBJ2-3; D possibly corresponds to TRBD1 (6 bases). The germline V gene has CDR1 SGHRS and CDR2 YFSETQ. The CDR3 covers 13 residues. The germline V and J ends were trimmed by 7 bases and 0 bases, with 9 bases remaining between them. The CDR3: CASGTFSTDTQYF. The CDR3 DNA reads as TGCGCCAGCGGGACATTTAGCACAGATACGCAGTATTTT. The variable domain in full, completed from reference TRBV5-1 and TRBJ2-3, reads KAGVTQTPRYLIKTRGQQVTLSCSPISGHRSVSWYQQTPGQGLQFLFEYFSETQRNKGNFPGRFSGRQFSNSRSEMNVSTLELGDSALYLCASGTFSTDTQYFGPGTRLTVL.

This chain uses TRBV5-1 with TRBJ2-7; D is unclear. The germline V gene has CDR1 SGHRS and CDR2 YFSETQ. The V end lost 0 bases, the J end lost 6 bases, and 7 bases lay between the germline ends. The CDR3 has 12 amino acids. CDR3 bases: TGCGCCAGCAGCTTGGGTTTCTCCGAGCAGTACTTC. Protein: CASSLGFSEQYF.

The chain combines TRBV18 with TRBJ2-1; D is unclear. This CDR3 is 12 amino acids long. The V gene lost 4 bases and the J gene lost 7 bases, with 8 bases spanning the gap. Germline lookup yields CDR1 KGHSH and CDR2 LQKENI. CDR3 loop: CASSLDKNEQFF. The CDR3 DNA follows: TGTGCCAGCTCACTTGACAAAAATGAGCAGTTCTTC.

V and J are TRBV6-4 and TRBJ1-1, with D possibly TRBD1 on 5 matching bases. The germline V gene encodes CDR1 MRHNA and CDR2 SNTAGT. The CDR3 runs 13 residues. With 8 bases removed from V and 2 bases from J, the gap between germline ends came to 12 bases. CDR3 coding DNA: TGTGCCAGCTCCTTTCAGGGAAACACTGAAGCTTTCTTT. Amino acids: CASSFQGNTEAFF.

The rearrangement joins TRBV19 to TRBJ2-2; 8 positions agree with TRBD2. CDR1 and CDR2 from the germline V gene are LNHDA and SQIVND (reference sequence). The length of the CDR3 is 15 residues. V was pared by 5 bases and J by 6 bases, with 8 bases of the junction left unmatched. The CDR3 region has the DNA TGTGCCAGTAGTTGGCCTAGCGGGCGACCCGGGGAGCTGTTTTTT. Residues: CASSWPSGRPGELFF. Together with reference TRBV19 and TRBJ2-2, the CDR3 gives the full variable domain: DGGITQSPKYLFRKEGQNVTLSCEQNLNHDAMYWYRQDPGQGLRLIYYSQIVNDFQKGDIAEGYSVSREKKESFPLTVTSAQKNPTAFYLCASSWPSGRPGELFFGEGSRLTVL.

The CDR3 loop is CASSVSGTGGSNSPLHF. The CDR3 DNA is TGTGCCAGCAGCGTATCCGGGACAGGGGGCTCTAATTCACCCCTCCACTTT. The rearrangement uses TRBV9 and TRBJ1-6, with TRBD1 identical over 12 bases. V gave up 1 base and J gave up 6 bases; unmatched junction bases: 5. Germline CDR1 is SGDLS and CDR2 is YYNGEE. There are 17 residues in the CDR3.

The gene calls are TRBV6-1 and TRBJ2-7, with a tentative D call TRBD2 (5 bases). V was trimmed by 0 bases and J by 0 bases, leaving 12 bases between them. The CDR3 contains 16 residues. CDR1 and CDR2 from the germline V gene are MNHNS and SASEGT. The CDR3 nucleotides read TGTGCCAGCAGTGAAGCGCCGGGAACGAGCTCCTACGAGCAGTACTTC. Translating it yields CASSEAPGTSSYEQYF.

This chain links TRBV6-2 or TRBV6-3 with TRBJ1-1; D gene unclear. Germline V gene data show CDR1 as MNHEY and CDR2 as SVGEGT. The V end was cut by 2 bases, the J end by 5 bases, with 12 bases between. The length of the CDR3 is 14 residues. The CDR3 nucleotides are TGTGCCAGCAGTTACAATAGGCTCGGGACTGAAGCTTTCTTT. It is translated as CASSYNRLGTEAFF.

The CDR3 nucleotides read TGCGCCAGCAGCTTCCAAGATACGCAGTATTTT. Amino acid sequence: CASSFQDTQYF. J is TRBJ2-3 and V is TRBV5-1; no reliable D call. There are 11 residues in the CDR3. The germline V and J ends were trimmed by 2 bases and 5 bases, with 3 bases remaining between them. Germline V lookup: CDR1 SGHRS, CDR2 YFSETQ.

The CDR3, as DNA: TGTGCCAGCTCACCGCTGGTCCCCGGGGGGGCCACAGATACGCAGTATTTT. Protein: CASSPLVPGGATDTQYF. This rearrangement joins TRBV18 to TRBJ2-3, with 8 bases that match TRBD2. Trimming cost V 3 bases and J 2 bases; bases outside gene matches: 10. The CDR3 loop spans 17 amino acids. Germline V gene data show CDR1 as KGHSH and CDR2 as LQKENI.

The chain links TRBV7-9 to TRBJ2-2, with D maybe TRBD1 (5 bases). V lost 0 bases and J lost 7, with 15 bases in between. The CDR3 is 16 amino acids. Germline loops: CDR1 SEHNR, CDR2 FQNEAQ (reference sequence). CDR3: CASSLAWRQGNGELFF. The CDR3 nucleotides are TGTGCCAGCAGCTTAGCCTGGCGGCAGGGTAACGGGGAGCTGTTTTTT.

V and J are TRBV18 and TRBJ2-5, with D perhaps TRBD2 (5 bases). Germline V gene data show CDR1 as KGHSH and CDR2 as LQKENI. This CDR3 has 13 residues. The V end lost 3 bases, the J end lost 7 bases, and 12 bases lay between the germline ends. CDR3: CASSPSRESTQYF. The CDR3 nucleotides are TGTGCCAGCTCACCTTCGAGGGAGTCGACCCAGTACTTC.

This clone has a handful of counts. V usage is TRBV6-5 and J usage is TRBJ1-6, with D tentatively TRBD1 (6 bases). This CDR3 spans 14 amino acids. Germline CDR1 reads MNHEY; CDR2 reads SVGAGI. Trimming cost V 4 bases and J 10 bases, with 14 bases left between them. CDR3 in DNA: TGTGCCAGCAGTTGGGATACAGGGAACTCACCCCTCCACTTT. Amino acid sequence: CASSWDTGNSPLHF.

This sequence joins TRBV7-8 and TRBJ2-3; a possible D gene is TRBD2 (5 bases). The CDR3 contains 16 residues. The V gene's germline CDR1 is SGHVS and CDR2 FQNEAQ. Trimming cost V 4 bases and J 0 bases, with 14 bases left between them. The CDR3 here is CASSWKGLKSTDTQYF. The CDR3 DNA sequence: TGTGCCAGCAGCTGGAAAGGACTGAAAAGCACAGATACGCAGTATTTT.